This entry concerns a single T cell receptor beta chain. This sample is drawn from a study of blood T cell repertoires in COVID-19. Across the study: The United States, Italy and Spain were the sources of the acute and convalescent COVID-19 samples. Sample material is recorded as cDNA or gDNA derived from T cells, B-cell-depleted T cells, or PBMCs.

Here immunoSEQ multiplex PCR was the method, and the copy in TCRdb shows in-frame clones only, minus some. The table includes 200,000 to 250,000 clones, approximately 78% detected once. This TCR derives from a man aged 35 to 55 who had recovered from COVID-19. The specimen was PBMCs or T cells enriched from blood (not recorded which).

The CDR3 spells CSARQAYEQYF. The DNA for the CDR3 is TGCAGTGCGAGACAGGCCTACGAGCAGTACTTC. V usage is TRBV20-1 and J usage is TRBJ2-7; tentative D call: TRBD1 (6 bases). Germline assignment: CDR1 DFQATT and CDR2 SNEGSKA (reference sequence). Deletions cut 6 bases from V and 2 bases from J, with 8 bases between. The length of the CDR3 is 11 residues.